The present entry profiles one T cell receptor (beta chain) with its context. The antigen remains unidentified. The source of the sample is a study of cytomegalovirus exposure and HLA in healthy donors. The study's findings and limits: A link between a missense DCLRE1C variant and TCR beta V- and J-gene trimming emerged from a later analysis. On later analysis, the bulk of CMV-associated TCR beta chains appeared to be HLA-restricted.

CDR3 size: 15 residues. The germline CDR1 and CDR2 sequences are MNHEY and SVGAGI. V lost 5 bases and J lost 4; bases outside the gene matches: 9. Use of 60 Vbeta and 13 Jbeta primers characterized the PCR. TCRdb's copy holds only in-frame clones and misses some; the assay was immunoSEQ multiplex PCR. The table includes 150,000 or so clones, around 80% detected once. The sample comprised PBMCs. This TCR derives from a male donor in good health and CMV-seropositive. The V and J genes are TRBV6-5 and TRBJ1-1, with TRBD1 identical over 8 bases. The CDR3 DNA sequence: TGTGCCAGCAGTCGACCGGACAGGGTCTCCACTGAAGCTTTCTTT. Translation gives CASSRPDRVSTEAFF.